This TCR beta chain was obtained from a study of blood T cells in healthy people across ages (dated by TCRdb to the mid-2010s). About the study as a whole: In model experiments, template switching captured about one uniquely barcoded TCR beta cDNA molecule for every two T cells. Using deep sequencing normalized with unique cDNA molecular identifiers, the study measured how TCR beta repertoire diversity changes with age. The donors were split into four age groups: young (average approximately 16 years), middle-aged (39), aged (around 67) and long-lived (82). To avoid experimental bias, donors of different ages were distributed randomly across sequencing lanes. Using the same blood draw, the study looked at two additional independent replicas of 1 million unique cDNA reads for two donors, one aged 18 to 30 and the other aged 80 or older. What the authors observed across the whole study: Estimates of total diversity from one million sequenced T cells were regarded as lower bounds and underestimates. The CMV infection status of donors was not known, potentially confounding age-related changes in expanded clonotypes. Compared with the aged group, more naive CD4+ T cells, fewer expanded clones and increased TCR diversity were shown by the long-lived group, suggesting age selection. As age increased, observed TCR beta diversity per million T cells dropped in a roughly linear way, and a significant reduction was already evident by age about 40. A strong correlation was found between observed TCR beta diversity and the percentage of naive T cells measured by flow cytometry. Bulk unsorted PBMC profiling prevented conclusive comparison of naive and antigen-experienced compartments.

At the junction V is shortened by 4 bases and J by 3 bases; bases outside the gene matches: 2. The CDR3 holds 14 amino acids from the cysteine to the phenylalanine. Only the CDR3 DNA is retained, 42 bases long and in frame from the first base. CDR1 and CDR2, per the germline V gene, are SNHLY and FYNNEI. About this clonotype itself: The target of this receptor is not known. Per-base quality was not reported, and no clone a single base away is much larger than it.

Preparation of the library involved 5' RACE. Sequencing was performed on an Illumina HiSeq 2500. A second about 7 to 12 cycle PCR used a sample-barcoded 5' primer and a J-beta primer mix. Each TCR beta cDNA molecule received a unique molecular identifier from a template-switch 5' adaptor carrying 12 random nucleotides. Each sample yielded at least 3 million CDR3-containing paired-end reads. The Mint cDNA synthesis kit, primed by a TRBC-specific oligonucleotide, was used to synthesize first-strand cDNA from all RNA. Following uracil-DNA glycosylase treatment, a first 18-cycle PCR with universal primers M1SS and BC2_uni_R was performed on all cDNA. The published analysis was carried out like this. Normalization of each sample was performed by random selection of 1 million high-quality reads, each carrying a distinct molecular identifier. Instead of being binned into consensus sequences, reads that shared molecular identifiers were thrown out. MiTCR, with a Q25 quality threshold and the strictest error-elimination algorithm, was used for CDR3 identification, clonotype clustering and error correction. A nonparametric unseen species model with Euler transformation was used to estimate lower-bound total TCR beta diversity. TCRdb's own reprocessing of the public reads used fastp at Q25 and MiXCR and kept productive beta chains. Each entry is one CDR3 protein sequence, shown with its most common DNA and genes. The V and J calls shown here were made by TCRdb, not taken from the authors' results. Recorded for this sample are hundreds of thousands of distinct CDR3 sequences; roughly 50% of them occurred a single time. 22% of the sample is taken by the ten largest.

Systemically healthy Caucasian individuals from Russia, 39 in total and aged 6 to 90 years, were included as donors. Each donor gave 8 to 10 milliliters of peripheral blood, collected into EDTA-treated Vacutainer tubes. PBMCs were isolated by Ficoll-Paque density-gradient centrifugation, with at least 7 million obtained per sample. Trizol reagent was used to extract total RNA from the PBMCs, yielding at least 6 micrograms per sample. For every donor, an aliquot of PBMCs went through flow cytometry to measure the percentages of naive CD45RAhigh/CD27high T cells. This clonotype was sampled from a young man in good health. The chain was built from TRBV2 and TRBJ1-2; TRBD1 aligns with 10 central bases. The specimen was blood. CDR3 loop: CASSGQGADYGYTF. DNA sequence: TGTGCCAGCAGTGGACAGGGGGCGGACTATGGCTACACCTTC.